A single sample gave rise to the 10 T cell receptor beta chains below, sequenced in a study of cytomegalovirus exposure and HLA in healthy donors (dated by TCRdb to the late 2010s). Libraries were made using the immunoSEQ multiplex PCR assay. For the multiplex PCR, a mixture combining 60 forward primers for TCR Vbeta segments and 13 reverse primers for TCR Jbeta segments was used. TCRdb limited this immuneACCESS table to in-frame rearrangements with V and J called. A share of clones is missing; checked studies link under half to unresolved V genes, and the rest is unexplained. The sample table contains about 130,000 clones; only one count was recorded for approximately 82% of them. The ten largest clones capture 15% to 25% of the sample. Sequencing used PBMCs. The origin of the receptors is a man younger than 35 in good health and CMV-seropositive.

V usage is TRBV2 and J usage is TRBJ2-1; TRBD2 aligns across 7 bases. The V gene end was trimmed by 6 bases and the J gene end by 0 bases; junction bases not matched to a gene: 5. This CDR3 region has 15 residues. Looked up from germline, CDR1 is SNHLY and CDR2 is FYNNEI. This CDR3 reads CASRASGSSYNEQFF. The CDR3 DNA reads TGTGCCAGCAGAGCTAGCGGAAGCTCCTACAATGAGCAGTTCTTC.

J is TRBJ2-3 and V is TRBV7-3, with 14 bases matching TRBD2. Germline V gene sequence: CDR1 SGHTA, CDR2 FQGTGA. The CDR3 is made up of 15 amino acids. Losses at the gene ends were 5 bases for V and 6 bases for J; bases not matched to a gene: 4. As DNA, the CDR3 is TGTGCCAGCAGCCCCGGGACTAGCGGGGGTGATACGCAGTATTTT. Its translation: CASSPGTSGGDTQYF. Complete variable domain (other parts from reference TRBV7-3 and TRBJ2-3): GAGVSQTPSNKVTEKGKYVELRCDPISGHTALYWYRQSLGQGPEFLIYFQGTGAADDSGLPNDRFFAVRPEGSVSTLKIQRTERGDSAVYLCASSPGTSGGDTQYFGPGTRLTVL.

V is TRBV15 and J is TRBJ2-1, with 11 positions matching TRBD2. This CDR3 comprises 15 residues. CDR1 LNHNV and CDR2 YYDKDF come from the germline V gene (reference sequence). V trimming: 3 bases; J trimming: 5 bases; junction bases outside the gene matches: 3. CDR3 loop: CATSRSSGGHNEQFF. DNA for the CDR3: TGTGCCACCAGCAGGTCTAGCGGGGGGCACAATGAGCAGTTCTTC.

The genes are TRBV14 and TRBJ2-7; 9 nucleotides agree with TRBD1. After removal of 4 bases from V and 5 bases from J, the junction contained 3 bases not matched to a gene. This CDR3 has 13 residues. The germline V gene encodes CDR1 SGHDN and CDR2 FVKESK. The CDR3 spells CASSLTGGDEQYF. The CDR3 bases are TGTGCCAGCAGCCTGACAGGGGGGGACGAGCAGTACTTC.

This sequence joins TRBV4-1 and TRBJ1-3, with 9 bases fitting TRBD1. Germline V lookup: CDR1 MGHRA, CDR2 YSYEKL. The CDR3 is 17 amino acids. V shed 5 bases and J 0 bases; nucleotides not matched to a gene: 8. CDR3 in DNA: TGCGCCAGCAGCTCCCACGGACAGGGGATCTCTGGAAACACCATATATTTT. It is translated as CASSSHGQGISGNTIYF.

The rearrangement uses TRBV7-9 and TRBJ2-3; 10 bases match TRBD2. Trimming at V came to 1 base and at J to 4 bases, leaving 8 bases not matched to a gene. Germline V gene sequence: CDR1 SEHNR, CDR2 FQNEAQ (reference sequence). This CDR3 is built from 17 residues. The CDR3 reads CASSLEYSGGVADTQYF. CDR3 DNA: TGTGCCAGCAGCTTAGAGTACAGCGGGGGGGTGGCAGATACGCAGTATTTT.

The chain carries TRBV11-2 and TRBJ2-2, with D possibly being TRBD2 (5 bases). V lost 5 bases, J lost 6 bases, and 19 bases lay in between. The CDR3 extends over 16 amino acids. Germline values: CDR1 SGHAT, CDR2 FQNNGV. DNA for the CDR3: TGTGCCAGCAGCCTCGAGGGTGGGCTAGTCTCCGGGGAGCTGTTTTTT. This sequence encodes CASSLEGGLVSGELFF.

This clone has a handful of counts. V usage is TRBV5-1 and J usage is TRBJ1-1; no definite D call. There are 11 residues in the CDR3. Trimming pared 4 bases from V and 2 bases from J, leaving 3 bases between. Germline lookup yields CDR1 SGHRS and CDR2 YFSETQ. This CDR3 reads CASSGNTEAFF. CDR3 nucleotide sequence: TGCGCCAGCAGCGGCAACACTGAAGCTTTCTTT.

The chain recombines TRBV5-5 with TRBJ1-1; 9 nucleotides match TRBD1. V was clipped by 3 bases and J by 6 bases; unmatched bases: 9. Looked up from germline, CDR1 is SGHKS and CDR2 is YYEKEE (reference sequence). The CDR3 totals 15 residues. This chain's CDR3 is CASSSSTGGRAEAFF. CDR3 bases: TGTGCCAGCAGCTCATCCACAGGGGGCAGGGCTGAAGCTTTCTTT. Full variable domain (outside the CDR3, taken from reference TRBV5-5 and TRBJ1-1): DAGVTQSPTHLIKTRGQQVTLRCSPISGHKSVSWYQQVLGQGPQFIFQYYEKEERGRGNFPDRFSARQFPNYSSELNVNALLLGDSALYLCASSSSTGGRAEAFFGQGTRLTVV.

The rearrangement links TRBV5-1 to TRBJ2-3, with 8 bases lining up with TRBD1. Trimming cost V 0 bases and J 6 bases; bases outside gene matches: 3. The CDR3 is made up of 14 amino acids. Germline CDR1 SGHRS, CDR2 YFSETQ. DNA of the CDR3: TGCGCCAGCAGCTTGGGACAGGGGAAGGATACGCAGTATTTT. Amino acid sequence: CASSLGQGKDTQYF. Combining the CDR3 with reference TRBV5-1 and TRBJ2-3 gives the whole variable domain KAGVTQTPRYLIKTRGQQVTLSCSPISGHRSVSWYQQTPGQGLQFLFEYFSETQRNKGNFPGRFSGRQFSNSRSEMNVSTLELGDSALYLCASSLGQGKDTQYFGPGTRLTVL.